The 21 T cell receptor beta chains below come from one sample, sequenced in a study of spatial heterogeneity in lung cancer. No antigen has been assigned to these receptors. Using its own MiXCR run on the 5' RACE reads, TCRdb lists one record per CDR3 protein. Of 6,500 to 7,500 distinct CDR3 sequences in the sample, less than 9% were seen once. Time point described: sample taken at primary tumor resection. Findings and limits, study-wide: The number of expanded tumor alpha and beta chains correlated with mutation number.

Sequencing was performed on lung tumor tissue, taken at surgery. These receptors all come from a male donor with early-stage non-small cell lung cancer.

By frequency in the sample, this clonotype is medium-sized (0.01 to 0.1%). The gene calls are TRBV6-6 and TRBJ1-4; no definite D call. CDR1 is MNHNY and CDR2 is SVGAGI in the germline V gene (reference sequence). With 8 bases removed from V and 3 bases from J, the gap between germline ends came to 19 bases. The CDR3 is made up of 16 amino acids. The DNA of the CDR3 is TGTGCCAGCGGTCCCGAGGGTATCGTAGCTAATGAAAAACTGTTTTTT. It specifies CASGPEGIVANEKLFF.

This clonotype was counted many times. This chain uses TRBV12-3 or TRBV12-4 with TRBJ1-2; no clear D gene. Trimming took 5 bases from V and 2 from J, leaving 12 bases between them. The CDR3 spans 14 residues. Written as DNA, the CDR3 is TGTGCCAGCAGTCCCGGGCAGACCAACTATGGCTACACCTTC. Protein: CASSPGQTNYGYTF.

This clonotype is labeled as medium-sized. The rearrangement uses TRBV3-1 and TRBJ2-2; D is unclear. CDR1 is LGHDT, CDR2 YNNKEL, per germline (reference sequence). CDR3 length equals 13 residues. Between the trimmed V and J ends, which lost 0 bases and 3 bases, there was a span of 2 bases. DNA of the CDR3: TGTGCCAGCAGCCAAGATGACACCGGGGAGCTGTTTTTT. Translating it yields CASSQDDTGELFF.

By sample fraction, this clonotype is medium-sized. This rearrangement joins TRBV28 to TRBJ2-7; TRBD1 matches at 7 bases. Germline-derived CDR1 and CDR2 are MDHEN and SYDVKM. Trimming at V came to 2 bases and at J to 3 bases, leaving 7 bases not matched to a gene. This CDR3 spans 15 amino acids. Here the CDR3 DNA reads TGTGCCAGCAGTTTAAGACGGACAGGCCTCTACGAGCAGTACTTC. The encoded protein is CASSLRRTGLYEQYF.

Judged by abundance, this clonotype is medium-sized. This sequence joins TRBV2 and TRBJ1-5; D gene unclear. From germline, CDR1 is SNHLY and CDR2 FYNNEI. The length of the CDR3 is 13 residues. Trimming left V 4 bases short and J 7 bases short, with 11 bases between. CDR3 bases: TGTGCCAGCAGTGTTTTGGACCCACAGCCCCAGCATTTT. Translating gives CASSVLDPQPQHF.

By sample share, this clonotype is medium-sized. The V gene is TRBV18, the J gene TRBJ2-7; D might be TRBD1 (5 bases). Per the germline V gene, CDR1 is KGHSH and CDR2 is LQKENI. CDR3 length equals 14 residues. Trimming shortened V by 0 bases and J by 3 bases, and 9 bases separated the two germline ends. DNA of the CDR3: TGTGCCAGCTCACCACCGGCAGGGTTCTACGAGCAGTACTTC. This encodes CASSPPAGFYEQYF.

V is TRBV28 and J is TRBJ2-7, with D unresolved. The CDR3 has 16 amino acids. Trimming took off 2 bases at V and 7 bases at J, with 21 bases between the two ends. Germline V lookup: CDR1 MDHEN, CDR2 SYDVKM. The CDR3 spells CASSLGVVALVAEQYF. In nucleotides, the CDR3 is TGTGCCAGCAGTTTAGGAGTCGTGGCCCTAGTTGCTGAGCAGTACTTC.

Within the sample, this clonotype is medium-sized. This chain uses TRBV5-1 with TRBJ2-7, with TRBD2 as a possible D gene (6 bases). Trimming took off 9 bases at V and 0 bases at J, with 16 bases between the two ends. Germline V gives CDR1 SGHRS, CDR2 YFSETQ. The CDR3 length is 14 residues. The CDR3 sequence: CATSEGGNSYEQYF. As DNA, the CDR3 is TGCGCCACCTCAGAGGGCGGGAACTCCTACGAGCAGTACTTC.

This clonotype was detected many times. V is TRBV15 and J is TRBJ2-3, with 10 bases identical to TRBD1. Per the germline V gene, CDR1 is LNHNV and CDR2 is YYDKDF (reference sequence). V was pared by 8 bases and J by 3 bases, with 8 bases of the junction left unmatched. The CDR3 runs to 15 residues. The CDR3 region is CATGPGTGETDTQYF. The CDR3 DNA reads TGTGCCACCGGCCCCGGGACAGGGGAAACAGATACGCAGTATTTT.

By sample share, this clonotype is medium-sized (0.01 to 0.1%). The CDR3 region is CASSWTSGRADTQYF. DNA for the CDR3: TGTGCCAGCAGTTGGACTAGCGGGAGAGCAGATACGCAGTATTTT. The rearrangement links TRBV28 to TRBJ2-3; TRBD2 matches at 13 bases. The CDR3 is 15 amino acids. Losses at the gene ends were 4 bases for V and 4 bases for J; bases not matched to a gene: 2. Germline CDR1 and CDR2: MDHEN and SYDVKM.

This chain connects TRBV11-1 to TRBJ1-6; 9 bases line up with TRBD1. The V gene's germline CDR1 is SGHAT and CDR2 FQDESV (reference sequence). The CDR3 contains 15 residues. Losses at the gene ends were 3 bases for V and 11 bases for J; bases not matched to a gene: 8. The CDR3 region is CASSLGQGYRAPLHF. The CDR3 DNA reads TGTGCCAGCAGCTTGGGACAGGGTTATCGGGCACCCCTCCACTTT.

This clonotype has only a few counts. The chain links TRBV7-2 to TRBJ2-3; unclear D gene. Looked up from germline, CDR1 is SGHTA and CDR2 is FQGNSA. The CDR3 spans 13 residues. Trimming took off 5 bases at V and 7 bases at J, with 13 bases between the two ends. CDR3 sequence: CASSPPSGHTQYF. The CDR3 DNA reads as TGTGCCAGCAGCCCCCCTAGTGGGCATACGCAGTATTTT.

This clonotype was recorded at least ten times. The rearrangement joins TRBV20-1 to TRBJ1-5, with 7 bases matching TRBD1. Germline CDR1 DFQATT, CDR2 SNEGSKA (reference sequence). The length of the CDR3 is 13 residues. J was trimmed by 7 bases and V by 6 bases; bases with no gene match: 9. CDR3 coding DNA: TGCAGTGCGGCAGGGGGATGGGGACAGCCCCAGCATTTT. This encodes CSAAGGWGQPQHF.

This clonotype was found many times. The chain combines TRBV10-3 with TRBJ2-1; 9 nucleotides agree with TRBD1. The CDR3 totals 12 residues. The germline CDR1 and CDR2 sequences are ENHRY and SYGVKD. Losses at the gene ends were 8 bases for V and 7 bases for J; bases not matched to a gene: 3. CDR3 bases: TGTGCCATCGGGACAGGGCCAAATGAGCAGTTCTTC. Translated: CAIGTGPNEQFF.

This clonotype is termed medium-sized. This sequence joins TRBV6-4 and TRBJ2-1, with a weak D call TRBD2 (6 bases). The CDR3 covers 17 residues. Trimming removed 2 bases from V and 6 bases from J, with 20 bases in between. Germline V gene lookup returns CDR1 MRHNA and CDR2 SNTAGT. The CDR3 DNA reads TGTGCCAGCAGTGACCCTTTCGGGAGACAGCGCCTCAATGAGCAGTTCTTC. As protein: CASSDPFGRQRLNEQFF.

This clonotype is medium-sized in the sample. The rearrangement links TRBV20-1 to TRBJ2-7; 8 nucleotides align to TRBD1. The J segment lost 2 bases and the V segment lost 3 bases, leaving 9 bases of the junction unmatched. There are 15 residues in the CDR3. The V gene's germline CDR1 is DFQATT and CDR2 SNEGSKA (reference sequence). The CDR3 DNA reads as TGCAGTGCTAGGGGAGCAGGGGGCTTAACCTACGAGCAGTACTTC. Translation: CSARGAGGLTYEQYF.

At least ten counts were recorded for this clonotype. The CDR3 nucleotides are TGTGCCAGCAGCTTAGAAGTCGGGGAGCTGTTTTTT. Translated, it gives CASSLEVGELFF. J is TRBJ2-2 and V is TRBV11-1; D remains ambiguous. Germline CDR1 SGHAT, CDR2 FQDESV (reference sequence). The CDR3 extends over 12 amino acids. Trimming stripped 1 base from V and 7 bases from J, with 4 bases between.

This clonotype was detected a few times. J is TRBJ1-2 and V is TRBV4-3; D not resolved. This CDR3 is 15 amino acids long. V lost 0 bases, J lost 1 base, and 9 bases lay in between. CDR1 LGHNA and CDR2 YSLEER come from the germline V gene. The CDR3: CASSQEYILNYGYTF. The CDR3 DNA is TGCGCCAGCAGCCAAGAGTACATACTTAACTATGGCTACACCTTC.

This clonotype was seen repeatedly, ten times or more. The chain is built from TRBV11-2 and TRBJ2-3, with D possibly matching TRBD1 (5 bases). From germline, CDR1 is SGHAT and CDR2 FQNNGV. With 4 bases removed from V and 5 bases from J, the gap between germline ends came to 16 bases. The CDR3 is made up of 15 amino acids. CDR3 protein: CASSWTTHDGDTQYF. Here the CDR3 DNA reads TGTGCCAGCAGCTGGACAACCCATGACGGAGATACGCAGTATTTT.

This clonotype is labeled medium-sized. The chain links TRBV7-9 to TRBJ2-5; D possibly corresponds to TRBD2 (5 bases). CDR3 length equals 13 residues. Per the germline V gene, CDR1 is SEHNR and CDR2 is FQNEAQ (reference sequence). V was cut by 1 base and J by 5 bases, with 8 bases left in between. Written as DNA, the CDR3 is TGTGCCAGCAGCTTAGGAGGGCGTGAGACCCAGTACTTC. Translating gives CASSLGGRETQYF.

This clonotype was detected ten times or more. This chain joins TRBV12-5 and TRBJ2-1, with D unresolved. Trimming removed 7 bases at V and 8 bases at J, with 15 bases between. Germline CDR1 reads LGHNT; CDR2 reads FRNRAP. This CDR3 spans 13 amino acids. CDR3 in amino acids: CASALTQLDEQFF. Here the CDR3 DNA reads TGTGCTAGTGCTCTTACCCAGCTCGATGAGCAGTTCTTC. The whole variable domain, remainder taken from reference TRBV12-5 and TRBJ2-1, is DARVTQTPRHKVTEMGQEVTMRCQPILGHNTVFWYRQTMMQGLELLAYFRNRAPLDDSGMPKDRFSAEMPDATLATLKIQPSEPRDSAVYFCASALTQLDEQFFGPGTRLTVL.